This entry lists 17 T cell receptor beta chains sequenced from one sample in a study of shared clonotypes between healthy human individuals. Here immunoSEQ multiplex PCR was the method, and the copy in TCRdb shows in-frame clones only, minus some. Seen here are millions of clones, approximately 94% observed once, and the top ten hold about 0.13%. Sequenced input: naive CD4+ T cells sorted from blood. Described subset: CD45RA+ positively selected. The origin of the receptors is a man aged 18 to 35 in good health.

The chain employs TRBV6-6 and TRBJ1-1; 8 nucleotides match TRBD1. CDR1 is MNHNY and CDR2 is SVGAGI in the germline V gene (reference sequence). V trimming: 4 bases; J trimming: 4 bases; junction bases outside the gene matches: 8. The CDR3 length is 15 residues. CDR3 nucleotides: TGTGCCAGCAGTTCCAACACAGGGGGGAGCACTGAAGCTTTCTTT. Translation: CASSSNTGGSTEAFF.

V and J are TRBV6-6 and TRBJ1-5; D is undetermined. CDR1 and CDR2 (germline): MNHNY, SVGAGI (reference sequence). The CDR3 is 14 residues long. The ends were cut back, 6 bases at V and 1 base at J, with 10 bases in the middle. The CDR3 DNA sequence: TGTGCCAGCAGAGACTACGGGAGCAATCAGCCCCAGCATTTT. Protein sequence: CASRDYGSNQPQHF.

V gene TRBV5-4 combines with J gene TRBJ2-7; 7 nucleotides line up with TRBD2. The junction had 7 bases not matched to a gene; V was cut back by 1 base and J by 0 bases. Germline V gene lookup returns CDR1 SGHNT and CDR2 YYREEE (reference sequence). The CDR3 extends over 16 amino acids. The CDR3 reads CASSLWGGTFSYEQYF. Written as DNA, the CDR3 is TGTGCCAGCAGCTTGTGGGGGGGGACCTTCTCCTACGAGCAGTACTTC.

CDR3 residues: CASSLDGNSNQPQHF. As DNA, the CDR3 is TGTGCCAGCAGCTTGGACGGCAATAGCAATCAGCCCCAGCATTTT. The rearrangement links TRBV5-4 to TRBJ1-5; no reliable D call. The CDR3 extends over 15 amino acids. Germline CDR1 is SGHNT and CDR2 is YYREEE (reference sequence). The V end lost 0 bases, the J end lost 0 bases, and 7 bases lay between the germline ends.

The V gene is TRBV6-1, the J gene TRBJ2-1, with D possibly being TRBD2 (5 bases). Germline-derived CDR1 and CDR2 are MNHNS and SASEGT. The CDR3 is 13 amino acids. V was cut by 4 bases and J by 4 bases, with 8 bases left in between. The DNA of the CDR3 is TGTGCCAGCAGTGTTACTAGATACAATGAGCAGTTCTTC. Protein sequence: CASSVTRYNEQFF.

The chain recombines TRBV30 with TRBJ2-2, with D possibly being TRBD1 (5 bases). Trimming took off 4 bases at V and 2 bases at J, with 11 bases between the two ends. Germline V lookup: CDR1 GTSNPN, CDR2 SVGIG (reference sequence). The CDR3 is 14 amino acids. The CDR3 is CAWNTGKNTGELFF. The CDR3 DNA reads TGTGCCTGGAACACAGGAAAAAACACCGGGGAGCTGTTTTTT.

V is TRBV30 and J is TRBJ2-7; the match to TRBD2 covers 10 bases. CDR1 and CDR2 from the germline V gene are GTSNPN and SVGIG (reference sequence). J gave up 4 bases and V 0 bases, and 12 bases lay outside the gene matches. This CDR3 has 17 amino acids. The CDR3 region has the DNA TGTGCCTGGAGTGTACGGTCGGGACTAGCGTGGGGTTACGAGCAGTACTTC. Amino acids: CAWSVRSGLAWGYEQYF.

The V gene is TRBV4-3, the J gene TRBJ2-1; 11 bases fit TRBD2. This CDR3 spans 17 amino acids. Germline V gene lookup returns CDR1 LGHNA and CDR2 YSLEER. The V and J ends lost 0 bases and 4 bases, in that order; junction bases with no gene match: 5. The CDR3 region is CASSQERASGRYNEQFF. The DNA for the CDR3 is TGCGCCAGCAGCCAAGAGCGGGCTAGCGGGAGGTACAATGAGCAGTTCTTC.

The chain recombines TRBV7-9 with TRBJ2-7; 7 nucleotides match TRBD2. CDR3 length equals 16 residues. The V segment lost 5 bases and the J segment 4 bases; nucleotides outside the gene matches: 14. Germline CDR1 and CDR2: SEHNR and FQNEAQ (reference sequence). The CDR3 DNA reads TGTGCCAGCAGCCAAGCACGCGGGAGCGTTCAATACGAGCAGTACTTC. It encodes CASSQARGSVQYEQYF.

J is TRBJ1-6 and V is TRBV6-1, with TRBD1 matching 8 bases. The ends lost 5 bases at V and 7 bases at J; junction bases unmatched: 10. The CDR3 length is 16 residues. The germline V gene encodes CDR1 MNHNS and CDR2 SASEGT. CDR3 nucleotide sequence: TGTGCCAGCAGTCAAGGACAGGGTAGGCGCAATTCACCCCTCCACTTT. This encodes CASSQGQGRRNSPLHF.

The chain couples TRBV29-1 to TRBJ1-3; D might be TRBD1 (5 bases). Germline V gene lookup returns CDR1 SQVTM and CDR2 ANQGSEA. There are 12 residues in the CDR3. Between the trimmed V and J ends, which lost 8 bases and 4 bases, there was a span of 12 bases. The CDR3 here is CSCGGLGNTIYF. The CDR3 DNA reads TGCAGCTGCGGGGGTCTCGGAAACACCATATATTTT.

CDR3 amino acids: CASSFSTQTTNEKLFF. CDR3 DNA: TGTGCCAGCAGCTTTAGTACCCAGACAACTAATGAAAAACTGTTTTTT. V and J are TRBV7-9 and TRBJ1-4; D remains unclear. V was cut by 3 bases and J by 0 bases, with 11 bases left in between. Germline V gene lookup returns CDR1 SEHNR and CDR2 FQNEAQ (reference sequence). The CDR3 consists of 16 residues.

The V call is TRBV25-1, the J call TRBJ2-1; 8 bases fit TRBD2. Germline V gives CDR1 MGHDK, CDR2 SYGVNS. The CDR3 is 12 residues long. V lost 7 bases to trimming and J lost 15 bases; unmatched junction nucleotides: 11. CDR3 sequence: CASNTGTRDPFF. DNA of the CDR3: TGTGCCAGCAATACCGGGACTAGAGATCCGTTCTTC.

This clone occurred once. The J gene is TRBJ1-4, the V gene TRBV6-1, with unresolved D. CDR3 length equals 14 residues. V was clipped by 7 bases and J by 4 bases, with 13 bases between them. The germline V gene has CDR1 MNHNS and CDR2 SASEGT. The CDR3 DNA sequence: TGTGCCAGCATTCAGACAAGGAATAATGAAAAACTGTTTTTT. It encodes CASIQTRNNEKLFF.

The V and J genes are TRBV5-1 and TRBJ2-7, with 9 positions matching TRBD2. The CDR3 consists of 15 residues. Germline CDR1 reads SGHRS; CDR2 reads YFSETQ. The V and J ends lost 3 bases and 4 bases, in that order; junction bases with no gene match: 8. The CDR3 DNA follows: TGCGCCAGCAGCTCCGGGACTAGCAGGGGGTACGAGCAGTACTTC. Its translation is CASSSGTSRGYEQYF.

The genes are TRBV19 and TRBJ2-5, with D possibly TRBD1 on 6 matching bases. This CDR3 region has 19 residues. Trimming stripped 3 bases from V and 5 bases from J, with 28 bases between. CDR1 and CDR2 from the germline V gene are LNHDA and SQIVND (reference sequence). The CDR3: CASSIKPPPRQQGEETQYF. As DNA, the CDR3 is TGTGCCAGTAGTATCAAACCTCCCCCTCGACAACAGGGAGAGGAGACCCAGTACTTC.

The count of this clone is one. The rearrangement links TRBV7-2 to TRBJ2-3; 13 bases line up with TRBD2. This CDR3 has 18 amino acids. Germline V lookup: CDR1 SGHTA, CDR2 FQGNSA. The junction had 9 bases not matched to a gene; V was cut back by 0 bases and J by 6 bases. The CDR3 sequence is CASSLARLAGGGGDTQYF. Here the CDR3 DNA reads TGTGCCAGCAGCTTAGCGCGACTAGCGGGAGGAGGGGGGGATACGCAGTATTTT.